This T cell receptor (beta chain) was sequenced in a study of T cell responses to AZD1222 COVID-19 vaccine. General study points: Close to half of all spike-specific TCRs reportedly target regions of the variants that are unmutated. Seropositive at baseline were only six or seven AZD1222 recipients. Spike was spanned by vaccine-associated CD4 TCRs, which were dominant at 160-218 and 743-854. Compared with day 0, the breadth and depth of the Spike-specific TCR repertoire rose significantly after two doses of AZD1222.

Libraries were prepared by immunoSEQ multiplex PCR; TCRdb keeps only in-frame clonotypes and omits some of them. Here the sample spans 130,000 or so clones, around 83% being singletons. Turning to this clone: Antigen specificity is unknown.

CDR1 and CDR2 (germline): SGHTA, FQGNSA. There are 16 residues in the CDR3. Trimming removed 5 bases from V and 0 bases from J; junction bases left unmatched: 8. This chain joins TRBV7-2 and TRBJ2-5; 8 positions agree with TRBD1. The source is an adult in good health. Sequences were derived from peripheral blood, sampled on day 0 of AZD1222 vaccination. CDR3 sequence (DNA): TGTGCCAGCAGCGTCCCTCAGGGGGCAGACCAAGAGACCCAGTACTTC. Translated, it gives CASSVPQGADQETQYF.